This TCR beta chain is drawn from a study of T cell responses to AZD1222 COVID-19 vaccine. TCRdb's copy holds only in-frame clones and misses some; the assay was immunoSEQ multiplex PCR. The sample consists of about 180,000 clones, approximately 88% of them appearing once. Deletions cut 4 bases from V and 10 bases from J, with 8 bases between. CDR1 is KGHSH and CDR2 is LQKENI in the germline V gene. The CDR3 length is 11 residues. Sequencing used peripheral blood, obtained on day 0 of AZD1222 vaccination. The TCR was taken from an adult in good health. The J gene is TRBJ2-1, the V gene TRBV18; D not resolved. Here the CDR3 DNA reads TGTGCCAGCTCACTTGCGGTGGAGCAGTTCTTC. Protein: CASSLAVEQFF.